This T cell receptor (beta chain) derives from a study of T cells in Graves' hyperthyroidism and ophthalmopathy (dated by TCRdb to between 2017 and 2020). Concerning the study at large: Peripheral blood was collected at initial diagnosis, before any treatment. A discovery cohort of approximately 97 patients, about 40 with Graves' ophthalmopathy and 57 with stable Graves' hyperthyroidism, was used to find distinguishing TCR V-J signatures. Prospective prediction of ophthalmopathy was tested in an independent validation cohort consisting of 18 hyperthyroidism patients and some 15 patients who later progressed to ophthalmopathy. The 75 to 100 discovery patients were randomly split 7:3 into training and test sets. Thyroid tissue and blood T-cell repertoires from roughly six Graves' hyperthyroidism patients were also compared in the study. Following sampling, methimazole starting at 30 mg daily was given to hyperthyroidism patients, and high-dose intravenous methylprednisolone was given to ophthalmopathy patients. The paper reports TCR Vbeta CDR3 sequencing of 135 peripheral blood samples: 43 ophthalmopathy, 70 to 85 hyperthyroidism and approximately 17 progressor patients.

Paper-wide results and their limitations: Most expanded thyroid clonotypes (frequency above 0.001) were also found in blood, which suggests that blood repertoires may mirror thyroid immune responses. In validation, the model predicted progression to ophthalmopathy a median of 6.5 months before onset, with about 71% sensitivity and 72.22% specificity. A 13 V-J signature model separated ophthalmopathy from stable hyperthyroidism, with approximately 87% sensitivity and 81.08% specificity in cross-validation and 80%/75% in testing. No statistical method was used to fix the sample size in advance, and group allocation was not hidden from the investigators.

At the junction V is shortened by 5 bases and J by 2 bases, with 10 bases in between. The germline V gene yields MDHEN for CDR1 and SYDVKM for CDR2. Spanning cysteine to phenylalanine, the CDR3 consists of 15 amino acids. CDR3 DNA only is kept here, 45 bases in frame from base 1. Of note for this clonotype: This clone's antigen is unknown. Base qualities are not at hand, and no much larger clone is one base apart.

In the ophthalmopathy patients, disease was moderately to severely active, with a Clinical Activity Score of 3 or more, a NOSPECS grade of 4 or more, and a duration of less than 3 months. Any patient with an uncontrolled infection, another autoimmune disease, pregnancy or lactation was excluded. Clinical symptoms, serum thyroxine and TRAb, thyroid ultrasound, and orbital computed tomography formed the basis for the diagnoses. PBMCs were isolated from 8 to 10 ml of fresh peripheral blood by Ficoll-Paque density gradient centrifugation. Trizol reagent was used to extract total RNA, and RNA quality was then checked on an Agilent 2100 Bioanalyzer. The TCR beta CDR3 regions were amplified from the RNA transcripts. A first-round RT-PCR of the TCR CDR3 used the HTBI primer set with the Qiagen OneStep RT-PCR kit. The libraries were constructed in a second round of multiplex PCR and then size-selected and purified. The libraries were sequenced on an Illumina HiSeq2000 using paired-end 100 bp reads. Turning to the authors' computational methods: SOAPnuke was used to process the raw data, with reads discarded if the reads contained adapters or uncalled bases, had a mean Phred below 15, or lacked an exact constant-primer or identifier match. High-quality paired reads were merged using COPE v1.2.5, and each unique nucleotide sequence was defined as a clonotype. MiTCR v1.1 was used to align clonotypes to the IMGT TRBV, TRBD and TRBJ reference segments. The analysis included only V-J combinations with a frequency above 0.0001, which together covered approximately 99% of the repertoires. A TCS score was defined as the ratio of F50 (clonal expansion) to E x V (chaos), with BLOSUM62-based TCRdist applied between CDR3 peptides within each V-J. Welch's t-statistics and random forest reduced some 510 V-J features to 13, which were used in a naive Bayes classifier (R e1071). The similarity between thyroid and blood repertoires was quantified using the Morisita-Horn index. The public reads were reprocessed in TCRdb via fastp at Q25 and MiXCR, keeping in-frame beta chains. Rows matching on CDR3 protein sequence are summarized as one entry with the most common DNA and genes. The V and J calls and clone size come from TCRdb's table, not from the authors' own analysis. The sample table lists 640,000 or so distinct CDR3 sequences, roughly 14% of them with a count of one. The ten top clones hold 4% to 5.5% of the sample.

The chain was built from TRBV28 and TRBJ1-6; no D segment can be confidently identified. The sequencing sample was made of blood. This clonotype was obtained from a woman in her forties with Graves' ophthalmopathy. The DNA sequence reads TGTGCCAGCAGTCCCACCGGGCCCTATAATTCACCCCTCCACTTT. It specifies CASSPTGPYNSPLHF.